This TCR beta chain was retrieved from a study of cytomegalovirus exposure and HLA in healthy donors. The wider study: Earlier findings included over 90 million unique TCR beta sequences obtained from about 170 million T cells. Notes on the study in general: By a later analysis, the bulk of CMV-associated TCR beta chains appeared HLA-restricted. A later analysis found TCR association rates differed by HLA locus, highest for DRB1 and lowest for HLA-C.

The CDR3 runs to 15 residues. V shed 1 base and J shed 1 base, with 10 bases lying between them. Germline V gene sequence: CDR1 SEHNR, CDR2 FQNEAQ (reference sequence). In its sample, this clone was seen a few times. Its matching antigen is unknown. Both 60 Vbeta primers and 13 Jbeta primers went into the PCR. Some clones are missing from TCRdb's copy, which holds only in-frame ones; the method was immunoSEQ multiplex PCR. The sample yields about 110,000 clones, about two thirds seen once. The donors gave bone marrow, and they were healthy. Sequenced material: PBMCs. The receptor was derived from a boy aged 10-17 years in good health and CMV-seronegative. The genes are TRBV7-9 and TRBJ2-5; a possible D gene is TRBD2 (6 bases). The CDR3 nucleotides are TGTGCCAGCAGCTTAGACGGTAGCGGCCAAGAGACCCAGTACTTC. Its translation: CASSLDGSGQETQYF.